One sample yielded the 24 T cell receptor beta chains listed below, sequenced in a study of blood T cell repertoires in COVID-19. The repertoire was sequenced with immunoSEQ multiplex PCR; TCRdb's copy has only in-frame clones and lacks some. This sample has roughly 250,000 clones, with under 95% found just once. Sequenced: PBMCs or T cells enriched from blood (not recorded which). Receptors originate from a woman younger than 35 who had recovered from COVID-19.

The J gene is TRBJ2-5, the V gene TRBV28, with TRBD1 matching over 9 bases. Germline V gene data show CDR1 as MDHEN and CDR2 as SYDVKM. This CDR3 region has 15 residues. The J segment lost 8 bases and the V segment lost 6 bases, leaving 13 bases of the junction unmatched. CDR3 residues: CASSLGGQGWQTQYF. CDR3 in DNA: TGTGCCAGCAGCCTAGGGGGACAGGGCTGGCAAACCCAGTACTTC.

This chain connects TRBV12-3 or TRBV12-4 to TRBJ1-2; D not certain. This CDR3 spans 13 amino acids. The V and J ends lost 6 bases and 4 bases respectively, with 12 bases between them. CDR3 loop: CASRPRVGYGYTF. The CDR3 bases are TGTGCCAGCAGGCCCCGGGTGGGCTATGGCTACACCTTC.

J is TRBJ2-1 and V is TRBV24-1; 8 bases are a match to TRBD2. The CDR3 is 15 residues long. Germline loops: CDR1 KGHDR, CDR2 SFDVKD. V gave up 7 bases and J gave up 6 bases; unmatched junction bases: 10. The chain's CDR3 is CATRGTSGSRNEQFF. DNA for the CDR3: TGTGCCACCAGGGGTACTAGCGGATCCCGCAATGAGCAGTTCTTC.

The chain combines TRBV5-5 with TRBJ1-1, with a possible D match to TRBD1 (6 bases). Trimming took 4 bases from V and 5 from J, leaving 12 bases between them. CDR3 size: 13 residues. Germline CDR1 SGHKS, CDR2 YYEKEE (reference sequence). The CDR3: CASSVTGWTEAFF. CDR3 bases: TGTGCCAGCAGCGTAACAGGGTGGACTGAAGCTTTCTTT.

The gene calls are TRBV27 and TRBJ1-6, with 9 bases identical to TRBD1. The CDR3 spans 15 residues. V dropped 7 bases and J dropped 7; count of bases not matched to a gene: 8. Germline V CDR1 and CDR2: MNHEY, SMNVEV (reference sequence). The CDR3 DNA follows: TGTGCCAGCAAACTACAGGGGGCGCGGAATTCACCCCTCCACTTT. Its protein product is CASKLQGARNSPLHF.

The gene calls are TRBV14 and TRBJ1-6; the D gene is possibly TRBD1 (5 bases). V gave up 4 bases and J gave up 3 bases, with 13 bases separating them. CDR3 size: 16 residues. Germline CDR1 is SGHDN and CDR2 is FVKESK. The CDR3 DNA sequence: TGTGCCAGCAGCCCCGCTACAGGCTTCTATAATTCACCCCTCCACTTT. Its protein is CASSPATGFYNSPLHF.

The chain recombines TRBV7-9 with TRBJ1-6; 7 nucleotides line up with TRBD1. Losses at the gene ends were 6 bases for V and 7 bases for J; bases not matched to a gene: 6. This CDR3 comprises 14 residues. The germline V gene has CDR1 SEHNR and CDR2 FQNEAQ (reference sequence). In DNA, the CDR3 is TGTGCCAGCAGACAAGGGACAGAAAATTCACCCCTCCACTTT. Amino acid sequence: CASRQGTENSPLHF.

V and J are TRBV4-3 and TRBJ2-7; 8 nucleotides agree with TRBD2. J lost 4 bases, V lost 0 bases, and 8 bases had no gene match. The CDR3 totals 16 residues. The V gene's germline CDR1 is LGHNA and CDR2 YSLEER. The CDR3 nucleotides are TGCGCCAGCAGCCAAGATCGGGGGGGCGTTGGGTACGAGCAGTACTTC. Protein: CASSQDRGGVGYEQYF.

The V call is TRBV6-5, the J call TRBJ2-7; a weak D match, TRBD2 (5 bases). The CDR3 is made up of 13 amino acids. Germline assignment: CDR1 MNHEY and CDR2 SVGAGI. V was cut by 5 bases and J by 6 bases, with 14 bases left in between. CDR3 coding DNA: TGTGCCAGCAGTCCTATCGCCCGGGGCGAGCAGTACTTC. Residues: CASSPIARGEQYF.

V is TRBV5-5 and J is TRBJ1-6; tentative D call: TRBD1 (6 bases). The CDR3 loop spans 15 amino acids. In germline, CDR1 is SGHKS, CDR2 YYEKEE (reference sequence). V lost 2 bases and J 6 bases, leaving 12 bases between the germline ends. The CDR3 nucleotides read TGTGCCAGCAGCTTTACGGACAGCCTTAATTCACCCCTCCACTTT. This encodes CASSFTDSLNSPLHF.

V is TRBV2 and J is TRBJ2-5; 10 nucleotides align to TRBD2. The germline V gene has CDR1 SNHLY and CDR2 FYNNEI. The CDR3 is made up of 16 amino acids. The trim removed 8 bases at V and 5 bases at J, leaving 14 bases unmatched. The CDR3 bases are TGTGCCAGCCCCGGGGGGCCTAGCGGGAGTAGGGAGACCCAGTACTTC. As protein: CASPGGPSGSRETQYF.

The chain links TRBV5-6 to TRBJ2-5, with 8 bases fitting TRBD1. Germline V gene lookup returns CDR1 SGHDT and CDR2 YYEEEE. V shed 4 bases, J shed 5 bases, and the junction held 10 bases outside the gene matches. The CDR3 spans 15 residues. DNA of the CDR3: TGTGCCAGCAGCCCACGGACAGGGCTGGGGGAGACCCAGTACTTC. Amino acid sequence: CASSPRTGLGETQYF.

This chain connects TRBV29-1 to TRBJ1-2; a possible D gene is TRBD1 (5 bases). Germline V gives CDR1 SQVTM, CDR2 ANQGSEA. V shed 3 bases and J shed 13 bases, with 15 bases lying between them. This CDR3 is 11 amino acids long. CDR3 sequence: CSVEGRSGVTF. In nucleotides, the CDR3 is TGCAGCGTTGAGGGTCGATCGGGGGTCACCTTC.

The CDR3 DNA is TGTGCCAGCAGCAAAGAGCGCGGGAATAGCACAGATACGCAGTATTTT. Translating gives CASSKERGNSTDTQYF. J is TRBJ2-3 and V is TRBV21-1; TRBD2, the table's D call, was not compared with the DNA. TRBV21-1 is marked as a pseudogene. This CDR3 spans 16 amino acids.

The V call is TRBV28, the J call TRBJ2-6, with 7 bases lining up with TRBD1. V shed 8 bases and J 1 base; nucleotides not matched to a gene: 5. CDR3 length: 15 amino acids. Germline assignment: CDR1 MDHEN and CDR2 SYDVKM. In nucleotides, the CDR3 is TGTGCCAGCGGGGACAGCCCTTCTGGGGCCAACGTCCTGACTTTC. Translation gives CASGDSPSGANVLTF.

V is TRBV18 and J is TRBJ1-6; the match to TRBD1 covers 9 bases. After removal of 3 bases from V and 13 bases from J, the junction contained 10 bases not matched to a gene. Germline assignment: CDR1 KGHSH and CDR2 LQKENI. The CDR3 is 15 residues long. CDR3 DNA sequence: TGTGCCAGCTCACCCGGTAGACAGGGGGTTGAGCCCCTCCACTTT. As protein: CASSPGRQGVEPLHF.

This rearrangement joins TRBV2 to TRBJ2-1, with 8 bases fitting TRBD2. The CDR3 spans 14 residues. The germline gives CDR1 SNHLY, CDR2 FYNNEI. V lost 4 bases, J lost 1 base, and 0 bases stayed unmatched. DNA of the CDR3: TGTGCCAGCAGTGGACTAGCGTCCTACAATGAGCAGTTCTTC. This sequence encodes CASSGLASYNEQFF.

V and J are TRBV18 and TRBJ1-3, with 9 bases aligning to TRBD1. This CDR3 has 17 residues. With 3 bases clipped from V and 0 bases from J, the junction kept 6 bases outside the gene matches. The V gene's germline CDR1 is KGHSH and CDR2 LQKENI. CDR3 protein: CASSPYGTGSSGNTIYF. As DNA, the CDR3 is TGTGCCAGCTCACCTTACGGGACAGGGAGCTCTGGAAACACCATATATTTT. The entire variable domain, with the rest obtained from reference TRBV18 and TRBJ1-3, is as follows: NAGVMQNPRHLVRRRGQEARLRCSPMKGHSHVYWYRQLPEEGLKFMVYLQKENIIDESGMPKERFSAEFPKEGPSILRIQQVVRGDSAAYFCASSPYGTGSSGNTIYFGEGSWLTVV.

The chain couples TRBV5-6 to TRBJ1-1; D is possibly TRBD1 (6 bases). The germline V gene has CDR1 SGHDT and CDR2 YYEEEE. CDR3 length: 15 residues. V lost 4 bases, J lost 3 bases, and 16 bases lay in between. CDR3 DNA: TGTGCCAGCAGCCGAAGAACAGACAGGTACACTGAAGCTTTCTTT. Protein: CASSRRTDRYTEAFF. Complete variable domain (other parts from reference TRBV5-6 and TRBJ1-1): DAGVTQSPTHLIKTRGQQVTLRCSPKSGHDTVSWYQQALGQGPQFIFQYYEEEERQRGNFPDRFSGHQFPNYSSELNVNALLLGDSALYLCASSRRTDRYTEAFFGQGTRLTVV.

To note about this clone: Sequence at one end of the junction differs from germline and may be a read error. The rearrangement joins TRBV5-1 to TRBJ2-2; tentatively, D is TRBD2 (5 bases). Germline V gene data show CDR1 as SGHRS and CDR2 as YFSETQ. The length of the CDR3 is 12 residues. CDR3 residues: CASNVRAGELFF. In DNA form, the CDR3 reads TGCGCTAGCAACGTGCGGGCCGGGGAGCTGTTTTTT. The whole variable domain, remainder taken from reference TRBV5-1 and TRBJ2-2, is KAGVTQTPRYLIKTRGQQVTLSCSPISGHRSVSWYQQTPGQGLQFLFEYFSETQRNKGNFPGRFSGRQFSNSRSEMNVSTLELGDSALYLCASNVRAGELFFGEGSRLTVL.

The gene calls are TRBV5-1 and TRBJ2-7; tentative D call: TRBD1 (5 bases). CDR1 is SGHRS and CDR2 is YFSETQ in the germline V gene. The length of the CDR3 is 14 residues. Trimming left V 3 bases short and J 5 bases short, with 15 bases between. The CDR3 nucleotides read TGCGCCAGCAGCTCAACTGCGCAGGGTCACGAGCAGTACTTC. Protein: CASSSTAQGHEQYF. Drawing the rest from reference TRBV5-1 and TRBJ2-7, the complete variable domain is KAGVTQTPRYLIKTRGQQVTLSCSPISGHRSVSWYQQTPGQGLQFLFEYFSETQRNKGNFPGRFSGRQFSNSRSEMNVSTLELGDSALYLCASSSTAQGHEQYFGPGTRLTVT.

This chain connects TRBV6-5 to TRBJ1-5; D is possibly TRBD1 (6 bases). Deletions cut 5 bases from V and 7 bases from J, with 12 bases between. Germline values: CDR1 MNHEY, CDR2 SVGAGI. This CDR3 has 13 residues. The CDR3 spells CASSQPGQQPQHF. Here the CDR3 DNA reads TGTGCCAGCAGTCAACCCGGACAGCAGCCCCAGCATTTT.

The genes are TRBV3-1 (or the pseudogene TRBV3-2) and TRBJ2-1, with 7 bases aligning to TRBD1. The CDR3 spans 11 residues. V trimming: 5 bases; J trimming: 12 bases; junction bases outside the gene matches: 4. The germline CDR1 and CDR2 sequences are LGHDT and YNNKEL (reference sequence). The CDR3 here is CASSNRQGQFF. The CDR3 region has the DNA TGTGCCAGCAGCAACCGACAGGGGCAGTTCTTC.

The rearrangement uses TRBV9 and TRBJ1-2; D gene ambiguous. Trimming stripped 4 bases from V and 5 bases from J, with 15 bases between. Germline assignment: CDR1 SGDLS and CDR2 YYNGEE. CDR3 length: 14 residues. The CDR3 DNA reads TGTGCCAGCAGCAAAGTCCCTATTGAGTATGGCTACACCTTC. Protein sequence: CASSKVPIEYGYTF.